The 15 T cell receptor beta chains listed next were all sequenced from one sample in a study of shared clonotypes between healthy human individuals. The protocol was immunoSEQ multiplex PCR, while the TCRdb copy is restricted to in-frame clones and leaves out a portion. The sample holds 850,000 to 1,200,000 clones, about 75% seen once. The sequenced material came from memory CD4+ T cells sorted from blood. Subset specified: CD45RA-negative fraction. The receptors stem from a young man in good health.

The chain carries TRBV19 and TRBJ2-3; D remains unclear. Germline lookup yields CDR1 LNHDA and CDR2 SQIVND (reference sequence). Trimming pared 0 bases from V and 6 bases from J, leaving 10 bases between. This CDR3 spans 14 amino acids. In DNA form, the CDR3 reads TGTGCCAGTAGTATAGAGGGCGCGGCGGATACGCAGTATTTT. Translated: CASSIEGAADTQYF. The entire variable domain, with the rest obtained from reference TRBV19 and TRBJ2-3, is as follows: DGGITQSPKYLFRKEGQNVTLSCEQNLNHDAMYWYRQDPGQGLRLIYYSQIVNDFQKGDIAEGYSVSREKKESFPLTVTSAQKNPTAFYLCASSIEGAADTQYFGPGTRLTVL.

This clone is a singleton in its sample. The rearrangement links TRBV7-3 to TRBJ1-1, with 8 bases lining up with TRBD1. The CDR3 length is 14 residues. V gave up 5 bases and J gave up 1 base; unmatched junction bases: 3. CDR1 and CDR2 (germline): SGHTA, FQGTGA. CDR3 loop: CASSQDRGNTEAFF. The CDR3 nucleotides read TGTGCCAGCAGCCAAGACAGGGGGAACACTGAAGCTTTCTTT.

This clone was recorded at least ten times. The rearrangement uses TRBV7-2 and TRBJ2-5, with D possibly TRBD1 on 5 matching bases. The CDR3 consists of 15 residues. Trimming cost V 2 bases and J 1 base, with 11 bases left between them. CDR1 is SGHTA and CDR2 is FQGNSA in the germline V gene. The CDR3 reads CASSLLWGSQETQYF. The CDR3 DNA sequence: TGTGCCAGCAGCTTATTGTGGGGCAGCCAAGAGACCCAGTACTTC. Combining the CDR3 with reference TRBV7-2 and TRBJ2-5 gives the whole variable domain GAGVSQSPSNKVTEKGKDVELRCDPISGHTALYWYRQSLGQGLEFLIYFQGNSAPDKSGLPSDRFSAERTGGSVSTLTIQRTQQEDSAVYLCASSLLWGSQETQYFGPGTRLLVL.

In its sample, this clone was seen a few times. V is TRBV19 and J is TRBJ1-2, with TRBD1 matching over 8 bases. The V gene end was trimmed by 2 bases and the J gene end by 4 bases; junction bases not matched to a gene: 15. The CDR3 loop spans 18 amino acids. The germline V gene encodes CDR1 LNHDA and CDR2 SQIVND (reference sequence). The CDR3 loop reads CASSISAGQEALAYGYTF. In DNA, the CDR3 is TGTGCCAGTAGTATATCGGCGGGACAGGAGGCTCTAGCCTATGGCTACACCTTC.

The chain links TRBV5-4 to TRBJ2-1; D is possibly TRBD1 (6 bases). Germline V lookup: CDR1 SGHNT, CDR2 YYREEE (reference sequence). The CDR3 has 14 residues. V lost 3 bases and J 5 bases, leaving 12 bases between the germline ends. CDR3: CASSYPEGDNEQFF. The CDR3, as DNA: TGTGCCAGCAGCTACCCCGAGGGGGACAATGAGCAGTTCTTC.

This clone was counted ten times or more. Other DNA sequences of this sample code for an identical CDR3. J is TRBJ1-2 and V is TRBV4-3; TRBD1 matches 8 bases. Germline V gene data show CDR1 as LGHNA and CDR2 as YSLEER. Unmatched junction bases numbered 1, after V lost 0 bases and J lost 4 bases. The CDR3 has 14 residues. CDR3 sequence reads: CASSQDGTGYGYTF. CDR3 nucleotides: TGCGCCAGCAGCCAAGACGGGACAGGCTATGGCTACACCTTC.

The chain is built from TRBV7-3 and TRBJ2-5, with D possibly TRBD1 on 5 matching bases. V was trimmed by 5 bases and J by 5 bases, leaving 18 bases between them. Germline values: CDR1 SGHTA, CDR2 FQGTGA. The CDR3 length is 15 residues. The CDR3 bases are TGTGCCAGCAGCCAAACCCCAGGGTCTCGGGAGACCCAGTACTTC. Translating it yields CASSQTPGSRETQYF.

The genes are TRBV29-1 and TRBJ2-7; D perhaps matches TRBD1 (5 bases). Trimming took off 6 bases at V and 5 bases at J, with 17 bases between the two ends. This CDR3 has 13 residues. CDR1 SQVTM and CDR2 ANQGSEA come from the germline V gene. CDR3 amino acids: CSVLPLLQDEQYF. The CDR3 DNA reads as TGCAGCGTCCTGCCCCTACTACAGGACGAGCAGTACTTC.

Note on this clone: The sample holds other DNA sequences that translate to the same CDR3. The chain carries TRBV30 and TRBJ1-3, with D hard to call. Germline loops: CDR1 GTSNPN, CDR2 SVGIG (reference sequence). The V end lost 1 base, the J end lost 4 bases, and 5 bases lay between the germline ends. This CDR3 has 12 amino acids. The chain's CDR3 is CAWSGQGNTIYF. The CDR3, as DNA: TGTGCCTGGAGTGGGCAGGGAAACACCATATATTTT.

The rearrangement joins TRBV28 to TRBJ2-7; 9 positions match TRBD1. The CDR3 consists of 13 residues. Germline V gene data show CDR1 as MDHEN and CDR2 as SYDVKM. V lost 5 bases to trimming and J lost 5 bases; unmatched junction nucleotides: 4. The chain's CDR3 is CASSTGTGNEQYF. The CDR3 DNA reads as TGTGCCAGCAGTACCGGGACAGGGAACGAGCAGTACTTC.

The chain combines TRBV5-1 with TRBJ2-7, with 8 positions matching TRBD1. V was clipped by 4 bases and J by 0 bases; unmatched bases: 6. Germline loops: CDR1 SGHRS, CDR2 YFSETQ. The CDR3 runs 15 residues. CDR3 loop: CASSTMTGVSYEQYF. The CDR3 nucleotides read TGCGCCAGCAGCACTATGACAGGGGTCTCCTACGAGCAGTACTTC.

This clone was seen repeatedly, ten times or more. V is TRBV6-5 and J is TRBJ2-7; a weak D match, TRBD2 (5 bases). The CDR3 is 13 amino acids. Germline CDR1 and CDR2: MNHEY and SVGAGI. Trimming removed 2 bases from V and 3 bases from J, with 8 bases in between. As DNA, the CDR3 is TGTGCCAGCAGTTACGACGGGAACTACGAGCAGTACTTC. Translation gives CASSYDGNYEQYF.

The CDR3 protein is CASSLVGAGTYEQYF. The DNA for the CDR3 is TGTGCCAGCAGCTTAGTCGGAGCGGGTACCTACGAGCAGTACTTC. The J gene is TRBJ2-7, the V gene TRBV7-2, with TRBD2 as a possible D gene (6 bases). The CDR3 runs to 15 residues. Germline CDR1 reads SGHTA; CDR2 reads FQGNSA. Trimming shortened V by 1 base and J by 2 bases, and 12 bases separated the two germline ends.

This sequence joins TRBV4-2 and TRBJ2-1, with D unresolved. V was clipped by 0 bases and J by 4 bases, with 10 bases between them. Germline CDR1 and CDR2: LGHNA and YNFKEQ. The CDR3 extends over 15 amino acids. CDR3 sequence: CASSQDGNTYNEQFF. The DNA for the CDR3 is TGTGCCAGCAGCCAAGATGGGAATACTTACAATGAGCAGTTCTTC.

This clone was seen more than once but under ten times. The V gene is TRBV9, the J gene TRBJ1-3; possible D gene TRBD1, 5 bases. Germline CDR1 reads SGDLS; CDR2 reads YYNGEE. The length of the CDR3 is 13 residues. V shed 7 bases and J shed 3 bases, with 11 bases lying between them. In DNA form, the CDR3 reads TGTGCCAGCGCTTTGGGGGGTGGAAACACCATATATTTT. This translates into CASALGGGNTIYF.